These 31 T cell receptor beta chains share one sample of origin, sequenced in a study of CD8+CD57+ T cells in acquired aplastic anemia. Both TCR beta VDJ combination and CDR3 sequence profiling were carried out. Genomic DNA was the template for this profiling. MiXCR, run by TCRdb on the reads, gives a single entry per CDR3 protein. Found here are approximately 250,000 distinct CDR3 sequences, roughly 82% of them singletons; the top ten hold approximately 40%. Patients who underwent sequencing had shown CD8+CD57+ cell expansion by flow cytometry. Sample: sorted CD4+, CD8+, or CD8+CD57+ T cells (not recorded which) from PBMCs. Receptor source: a human donor with aplastic anemia.

Turning to this clonotype: One end of the junction varies from germline; a read error may be responsible. This rearrangement joins TRBV9 to TRBJ2-5; TRBD2 aligns across 7 bases. The CDR3 covers 14 residues. In germline, CDR1 is SGDLS, CDR2 YYNGEE. CDR3 in amino acids: CASSWGEGGETPHF. CDR3 coding DNA: TGTGCCAGCAGCTGGGGGGAGGGCGGCGAGACTCCACACTTC. The full variable domain, its missing parts supplied by reference TRBV9 and TRBJ2-5, is DSGVTQTPKHLITATGQRVTLRCSPRSGDLSVYWYQQSLDQGLQFLIQYYNGEERAKGNILERFSAQQFPDLHSELNLSSLELGDSALYFCASSWGEGGETPHFGPGTRLLVL.

In regard to this clonotype: The junction shows a germline mismatch at one end, possibly a read error. V is TRBV29-1 and J is TRBJ1-2; D is undetermined. CDR3 length: 11 amino acids. The V gene's germline CDR1 is SQVTM and CDR2 ANQGSEA. The CDR3 is CSARENYGYTF. The CDR3 coding sequence is TGCAGCGCCCGGGAGAACTACGGCTACACCTTC.

Comments on this clonotype: This likely comes from a read error, as the CDR3 has no conserved phenylalanine or tryptophan at its end. The rearrangement links TRBV2 to TRBJ1-1; 7 bases match TRBD1. Germline CDR1 reads SNHLY; CDR2 reads FYNNEI. The CDR3 is made up of 15 amino acids. CDR3 sequence: CASGLGLTGNNEAFL. CDR3 coding DNA: TGTGCCAGCGGCTTAGGTCTGACAGGGAACAATGAAGCTTTCTTA.

The gene calls are TRBV7-3 and TRBJ1-2; tentative D call: TRBD1 (5 bases). This CDR3 region has 16 residues. Germline V gene data show CDR1 as SGHTA and CDR2 as FQGTGA. With 3 bases removed from V and 5 bases from J, the gap between germline ends came to 19 bases. This chain's CDR3 is CASSLARDGIVYGYTF. DNA of the CDR3: TGTGCCAGCAGCTTGGCGCGGGACGGGATCGTATATGGCTACACCTTC.

This chain links TRBV7-3 with TRBJ2-5; D gene unclear. The germline V gene has CDR1 SGHTA and CDR2 FQGTGA. V lost 3 bases, J lost 5 bases, and 7 bases lay in between. CDR3 length: 12 amino acids. In DNA form, the CDR3 reads TGTGCCAGCAGCTTCGGCAGGGAGACCCAGTACTTC. Translation: CASSFGRETQYF.

The chain carries TRBV19 and TRBJ2-7, with TRBD2 as a possible D gene (5 bases). Germline V lookup: CDR1 LNHDA, CDR2 SQIVND (reference sequence). V was cut by 3 bases and J by 3 bases, with 12 bases left in between. This CDR3 is 14 amino acids long. CDR3: CASSIVSGNYEQYF. The CDR3 region has the DNA TGTGCCAGTAGTATCGTGAGCGGTAACTACGAGCAGTACTTC.

This chain connects TRBV5-4 to TRBJ2-3, with a weak D call TRBD2 (5 bases). V lost 2 bases to trimming and J lost 6 bases, with 13 bases between them. Germline CDR1 SGHNT, CDR2 YYREEE (reference sequence). CDR3 length: 14 amino acids. In DNA, the CDR3 is TGTGCCAGCAGCTTTACTAGTGTTTTGGATACGCAGTATTTT. Its protein product is CASSFTSVLDTQYF.

This chain joins TRBV9 and TRBJ2-1; 8 bases agree with TRBD2. Germline lookup yields CDR1 SGDLS and CDR2 YYNGEE. This CDR3 contains 14 residues. After removal of 4 bases from V and 8 bases from J, the junction contained 8 bases not matched to a gene. CDR3 in DNA: TGTGCCAGCAGCTTAGTCGGGGGGGCGTATGAGCAGTTCTTC. It encodes CASSLVGGAYEQFF.

As concerns this clonotype: This is likely a read error, given that the CDR3 carries no conserved phenylalanine or tryptophan at its end. The limits of the CDR3 on the DNA are not certain, so only TCRdb's listed CDR3 is given. The chain has TRBV9 and TRBJ1-1; the D call TRBD1 from the table was never checked on the DNA. Germline V gives CDR1 SGDLS, CDR2 YYNGEE. The CDR3 comprises 13 residues, both ends counted. The CDR3 reads CASSVGGSTDTQY.

The chain links TRBV2 to TRBJ1-2, with 7 bases identical to TRBD1. CDR3 length equals 16 residues. V shed 8 bases, J shed 5 bases, and the junction held 17 bases outside the gene matches. Looked up from germline, CDR1 is SNHLY and CDR2 is FYNNEI. The CDR3 here is CASGYGDRGLEYGYTF. In nucleotides, the CDR3 is TGTGCCAGCGGGTACGGGGACAGAGGCTTGGAGTATGGCTACACCTTC.

The chain links TRBV4-2 to TRBJ2-7; D remains unclear. Germline CDR1 LGHNA, CDR2 YNFKEQ. Between the trimmed V and J ends, which lost 5 bases and 4 bases, there was a span of 12 bases. The CDR3 length is 13 residues. CDR3 in DNA: TGTGCCAGCAGCTTGGGTTCAGGTTACGAGCAGTACTTC. Amino acid sequence: CASSLGSGYEQYF.

This clonotype was seen ten or more times. The genes are TRBV7-9 and TRBJ2-3, with 7 bases identical to TRBD1. This CDR3 is 14 amino acids long. V shed 1 base, J shed 13 bases, and the junction held 11 bases outside the gene matches. The germline V gene has CDR1 SEHNR and CDR2 FQNEAQ (reference sequence). This CDR3 is CASSLDLTGNTEYF. The CDR3 region has the DNA TGTGCCAGCAGCTTAGATCTGACAGGGAACACTGAGTATTTT. The variable domain in full, with the rest retrieved from reference TRBV7-9 and TRBJ2-3, is DTGVSQNPRHKITKRGQNVTFRCDPISEHNRLYWYRQTLGQGPEFLTYFQNEAQLEKSRLLSDRFSAERPKGSFSTLEIQRTEQGDSAMYLCASSLDLTGNTEYFGPGTRLTVL.

The chain uses TRBV6-4 and TRBJ1-4; possible D gene TRBD1, 5 bases. The CDR3 contains 15 residues. Germline V lookup: CDR1 MRHNA, CDR2 SNTAGT. V lost 6 bases and J 2 bases, leaving 13 bases between the germline ends. The CDR3 region is CASRDFRGTNEKLFF. The CDR3 DNA is TGTGCCAGCAGGGATTTCCGGGGGACTAATGAAAAACTGTTTTTT.

Details on this clonotype: One end of the junction is discordant with germline, which a read error may explain. This chain connects TRBV7-3 to TRBJ2-1; D is perhaps TRBD2 (5 bases). Looked up from germline, CDR1 is SGHTA and CDR2 is FQGTGA. The CDR3 contains 13 residues. The CDR3 DNA reads as TGTGCCAGCGGTGAACGAGGGAAAGATGAGCAGTATTTC. Protein product: CASGERGKDEQYF. The full variable domain, in which reference TRBV7-3 and TRBJ2-1 provide the parts outside the CDR3, is GAGVSQTPSNKVTEKGKYVELRCDPISGHTALYWYRQSLGQGPEFLIYFQGTGAADDSGLPNDRFFAVRPEGSVSTLKIQRTERGDSAVYLCASGERGKDEQYFGPGTRLTVL.

The genes are TRBV2 and TRBJ2-3, with 9 nucleotides matching TRBD1. Germline V lookup: CDR1 SNHLY, CDR2 FYNNEI. The CDR3 spans 11 residues. V dropped 10 bases and J dropped 10; count of bases not matched to a gene: 6. This chain's CDR3 is CAISGQGPQYF. CDR3 DNA: TGTGCCATCAGCGGACAGGGGCCGCAGTATTTT.

A remark on this clonotype: The CDR3 carries no conserved terminal phenylalanine or tryptophan, so it likely arises from a read error. The DNA is left out, because the CDR3 cannot be placed on it with certainty; the CDR3 is given as TCRdb lists it. The V call is TRBV7-9, the J call TRBJ2-7; the DNA was not compared with TRBD1, the D call given in the table. Germline V lookup: CDR1 SEHNR, CDR2 FQNEAQ (reference sequence). A total of 13 residues make up the CDR3, ends included. CDR3 in amino acids: CASSLLPGELLFG.

Concerning this clonotype: An end of the junction differs from the germline gene, which may be a read error. The chain recombines TRBV7-6 with TRBJ2-7; D may be TRBD1 (5 bases). Germline CDR1 SGHVS, CDR2 FNYEAQ. The CDR3 length is 14 residues. CDR3 nucleotide sequence: TGTGCCACCAGCCAACAGGAAATAGCCTACGAGCAGTACTTC. Translated, it gives CATSQQEIAYEQYF.

Only a few counts were recorded for this clonotype. This chain connects TRBV19 to TRBJ1-1; TRBD1 is a possible D gene (6 bases). The CDR3 runs to 15 residues. CDR1 is LNHDA, CDR2 SQIVND, per germline (reference sequence). The V and J ends lost 4 bases and 6 bases respectively, with 18 bases between them. The chain's CDR3 is CASSKGEAGEAEAFF. For the CDR3, the DNA is TGTGCCAGTAGTAAAGGAGAAGCAGGGGAGGCTGAAGCTTTCTTT.

With regard to this clonotype: One end of the junction varies from germline; a read error may be responsible. The chain uses TRBV9 and TRBJ1-3, with D tentatively TRBD1 (5 bases). Germline V gene lookup returns CDR1 SGDLS and CDR2 YYNGEE. The CDR3 is 15 residues long. CDR3 protein: CASSVGTGTQNTIYF. CDR3 sequence (DNA): TGTGCCAGCAGCGTAGGGACCGGGACGCAAAACACTATATATTTT.

The rearrangement uses TRBV7-9 and TRBJ2-6, with D perhaps given as TRBD1 or TRBD2 (6 bases each). CDR1 is SEHNR and CDR2 is FQNEAQ in the germline V gene (reference sequence). The V and J ends lost 3 bases and 16 bases respectively, with 25 bases between them. CDR3 length: 16 residues. The CDR3 region has the DNA TGTGCCAGCAGCTTTGAGGGTAGCTACGGGGGCAATGAGCTGACTTTC. Residues: CASSFEGSYGGNELTF.

The chain joins TRBV7-2 to TRBJ2-1, with D possibly TRBD1 on 5 matching bases. Per the germline V gene, CDR1 is SGHTA and CDR2 is FQGNSA. Trimming pared 1 base from V and 11 bases from J, leaving 18 bases between. The CDR3 covers 15 residues. The CDR3 nucleotides read TGTGCCAGCAGCTTAGGTAGGGGCGTCACAGATAAGCAGTTCTTC. Amino acids: CASSLGRGVTDKQFF.

Concerning this clonotype itself: One end of the junction is discordant with germline, which a read error may explain. The chain couples TRBV7-2 to TRBJ2-3; D call uncertain. The CDR3 spans 14 residues. The germline gives CDR1 SGHTA, CDR2 FQGNSA. The CDR3 DNA reads as TGCGCCAGCAGCCAAGAGCGAGGTCCAGCAGATACGCATTTT. Residues: CASSQERGPADTHF.

The genes are TRBV5-6 and TRBJ1-2; maybe TRBD1 (5 bases). CDR1 and CDR2 (germline): SGHDT, YYEEEE. The CDR3 extends over 15 amino acids. Between the trimmed V and J ends, which lost 0 bases and 7 bases, there was a span of 16 bases. The CDR3 nucleotides read TGTGCCAGCAGCTTGGAGAGGGACGCGTTGCTTGGCTACACCTTC. Translating gives CASSLERDALLGYTF.

The chain links TRBV5-4 to TRBJ2-1, with TRBD1 identical over 7 bases. J lost 2 bases, V lost 8 bases, and 10 bases had no gene match. The CDR3 contains 15 residues. From germline, CDR1 is SGHNT and CDR2 YYREEE (reference sequence). The CDR3, as DNA: TGTGCCAGTAGTAGGGGCCAGGGGGCCTACAATGAGCAGTTCTTC. Its translation is CASSRGQGAYNEQFF.

This chain connects TRBV7-8 to TRBJ1-1; D not certain. CDR3 length: 17 amino acids. Germline V gene sequence: CDR1 SGHVS, CDR2 FQNEAQ. The V and J ends lost 5 bases and 7 bases respectively, with 26 bases between them. This CDR3 is CASSVEDCPDAKNEAFF. The CDR3 nucleotides are TGTGCCAGCAGCGTAGAGGACTGTCCCGATGCGAAGAATGAAGCTTTCTTT.

Concerning this clonotype itself: The junction shows a germline mismatch at one end, possibly a read error. J is TRBJ2-3 and V is TRBV9, with D possibly matching TRBD2 (5 bases). The CDR3 covers 15 residues. The germline V gene has CDR1 SGDLS and CDR2 YYNGEE. DNA for the CDR3: TGTGCCAGCAGCGGAGCGACTAACAGAATAGATACGGAGTATTTT. Amino acids: CASSGATNRIDTEYF.

The chain couples TRBV7-9 to TRBJ2-5, with 9 bases fitting TRBD1. Judging by the DNA end, TRBJ2-1 fits better; the J call may be wrong. CDR3 length: 14 amino acids. Germline V gives CDR1 SEHNR, CDR2 FQNEAQ (reference sequence). The DNA for the CDR3 is TGTGCCAGCAGCCCCGGGACAGGGCACGATGAGCAGTTCTTC. It codes for CASSPGTGHDEQFF.

For this clonotype: At one of its ends the junction is not consistent with the germline gene, which may arise from a read error. The chain links TRBV7-9 to TRBJ2-3; D possibly uses TRBD1 or TRBD2 (6 bases each). CDR3 length: 14 amino acids. Germline loops: CDR1 SEHNR, CDR2 FQNEAQ (reference sequence). DNA of the CDR3: TGTGCCAGCAGCTTAGAGGGGCGCAGGGGACTGTACAATTTT. Protein sequence: CASSLEGRRGLYNF.

As concerns this clonotype: Its ends do not fully match the called genes, so a read error is possible. The chain is built from TRBV9 and TRBJ2-3, with D possibly being TRBD1 (5 bases). Germline-derived CDR1 and CDR2 are SGDLS and YYNGEE. This CDR3 comprises 13 residues. CDR3 in amino acids: CASSNSPRDGLPF. CDR3 sequence (DNA): TGTGCCAGCAGCAACTCTCCCAGGGATGGATTGCCATTT.

CDR3 nucleotide sequence: TGTGCCAGCAGCTTAGGCAGGGGGCATTCACCCCACCAGTTCTTC. It specifies CASSLGRGHSPHQFF. The rearrangement uses TRBV9 and TRBJ2-1, with TRBD1 identical over 8 bases. CDR1 SGDLS and CDR2 YYNGEE come from the germline V gene. The CDR3 contains 15 residues. V lost 4 bases to trimming and J lost 13 bases; unmatched junction nucleotides: 16.

The chain recombines TRBV5-6 with TRBJ2-1; D is possibly TRBD1 or TRBD2 (5 bases each). Trimming removed 0 bases at V and 9 bases at J, with 16 bases between. This CDR3 has 15 residues. The germline V gene has CDR1 SGHDT and CDR2 YYEEEE. CDR3 DNA: TGTGCCAGCAGCTTGGAGAGGGCGGTGAGGGGTGAGCAGTTCTTC. Translated, it gives CASSLERAVRGEQFF.